The 24 T cell receptor beta chains in this list originate from one sample, sequenced in a study of cytomegalovirus exposure and HLA in healthy donors. With 60 Vbeta and 13 Jbeta primers, the PCR was carried out. TCRdb keeps only in-frame clones here, not all; method: immunoSEQ multiplex PCR. The sample has 150,000 to 200,000 clones, around 74% seen once. Sample: PBMCs. All receptors derive from a female donor in good health and CMV-seronegative.

This clone was counted between two and nine times. V is TRBV20-1 and J is TRBJ2-7; D is possibly TRBD1 (6 bases). This CDR3 spans 11 amino acids. The V end lost 6 bases, the J end lost 2 bases, and 8 bases lay between the germline ends. CDR1 is DFQATT and CDR2 is SNEGSKA in the germline V gene (reference sequence). Here the CDR3 DNA reads TGCAGTGCCAGGACAGCCTACGAGCAGTACTTC. This codes for CSARTAYEQYF.

Only one count was recorded for this clone. V gene TRBV9 combines with J gene TRBJ1-3, with D possibly matching TRBD1 (6 bases). Germline CDR1 is SGDLS and CDR2 is YYNGEE. V was shortened by 3 bases and J by 0 bases, with 10 bases between the two germline ends. The CDR3 loop spans 15 amino acids. The CDR3 DNA reads TGTGCCAGCAGCGCGGGACACGACTCTGGAAACACCATATATTTT. As protein: CASSAGHDSGNTIYF.

The rearrangement links TRBV9 to TRBJ2-3; D unclear. CDR3 length equals 15 residues. Trimming took 3 bases from V and 1 from J, leaving 12 bases between them. The germline V gene has CDR1 SGDLS and CDR2 YYNGEE. Here the CDR3 DNA reads TGTGCCAGCAGCGCCCAGACTGGTGGCACAGATACGCAGTATTTT. Translated: CASSAQTGGTDTQYF.

This chain links TRBV19 with TRBJ2-7; the match to TRBD2 covers 10 bases. Per germline, CDR1 LNHDA and CDR2 SQIVND (reference sequence). CDR3 length: 13 residues. V lost 5 bases to trimming and J lost 7 bases; unmatched junction nucleotides: 5. CDR3 in DNA: TGTGCCAGTAGTGAGGGACTAGCGAGTGAGCAGTACTTC. Amino acid sequence: CASSEGLASEQYF.

The gene calls are TRBV19 and TRBJ2-2, with 9 bases fitting TRBD2. CDR1 and CDR2 (germline): LNHDA, SQIVND (reference sequence). The V and J ends lost 3 bases and 1 base, in that order; junction bases with no gene match: 6. The CDR3 runs to 17 residues. In nucleotides, the CDR3 is TGTGCCAGTAGTATGATAGCGGGGGCCTTGAACACCGGGGAGCTGTTTTTT. It specifies CASSMIAGALNTGELFF.

The gene calls are TRBV6-5 and TRBJ1-1; TRBD1 matches 11 bases. Germline CDR1 reads MNHEY; CDR2 reads SVGAGI. The CDR3 consists of 15 residues. Trimming took 5 bases from V and 4 from J; bases not matched to a gene: 6. The CDR3 reads CASSPDRGLVTEAFF. The CDR3 DNA reads as TGTGCCAGCAGTCCGGACAGGGGGCTGGTCACTGAAGCTTTCTTT.

The chain is built from TRBV19 and TRBJ1-6; possibly TRBD1 for D (6 bases). CDR1 and CDR2 (germline): LNHDA, SQIVND (reference sequence). This CDR3 contains 17 residues. V shed 4 bases and J shed 0 bases, with 13 bases lying between them. Here the CDR3 reads CASSTGRDISYNSPLHF. The CDR3 nucleotides are TGTGCCAGTAGTACCGGCCGGGACATCTCCTATAATTCACCCCTCCACTTT.

This clone was seen a few times. This chain connects TRBV9 to TRBJ2-1, with TRBD2 identical over 8 bases. The CDR3 is made up of 14 amino acids. V dropped 3 bases and J dropped 3; count of bases not matched to a gene: 2. Germline loops: CDR1 SGDLS, CDR2 YYNGEE. The CDR3: CASSGSGIYNEQFF. In nucleotides, the CDR3 is TGTGCCAGCAGCGGTAGCGGGATCTACAATGAGCAGTTCTTC.

The chain couples TRBV7-2 to TRBJ2-3; the match to TRBD1 covers 7 bases. The CDR3 is made up of 14 amino acids. CDR1 is SGHTA and CDR2 is FQGNSA in the germline V gene. After removal of 5 bases from V and 2 bases from J, the junction contained 4 bases not matched to a gene. The CDR3 reads CASSRRGTTDTQYF. CDR3 coding DNA: TGTGCCAGCAGCCGCAGGGGGACCACAGATACGCAGTATTTT.

This clone has just a few counts. The V and J genes are TRBV7-8 and TRBJ1-2, with D unresolved. The V end was cut by 3 bases, the J end by 4 bases, with 12 bases between. This CDR3 contains 14 residues. Germline loops: CDR1 SGHVS, CDR2 FQNEAQ. CDR3 residues: CASSFVQMGYGYTF. DNA for the CDR3: TGTGCCAGCAGCTTTGTACAGATGGGCTATGGCTACACCTTC.

The genes are TRBV7-3 and TRBJ1-1; 8 bases fit TRBD1. The CDR3 spans 16 residues. Germline V CDR1 and CDR2: SGHTA, FQGTGA. V gave up 4 bases and J gave up 0 bases; unmatched junction bases: 7. The CDR3 sequence: CASSSQGAGVNTEAFF. In DNA form, the CDR3 reads TGTGCCAGCAGCTCGCAGGGGGCCGGGGTGAACACTGAAGCTTTCTTT.

The chain is built from TRBV6-5 and TRBJ1-1; 7 bases fit TRBD1. The CDR3 loop spans 15 amino acids. From germline, CDR1 is MNHEY and CDR2 SVGAGI. The V gene end was trimmed by 5 bases and the J gene end by 4 bases; junction bases not matched to a gene: 10. The CDR3 region is CASSPLTGQGTEAFF. The CDR3 coding sequence is TGTGCCAGCAGTCCGTTGACAGGGCAGGGCACTGAAGCTTTCTTT.

The chain has TRBV7-3 and TRBJ1-5; unclear D gene. The V gene's germline CDR1 is SGHTA and CDR2 FQGTGA. This CDR3 contains 14 residues. The V gene lost 2 bases and the J gene lost 2 bases, with 7 bases spanning the gap. The CDR3 protein is CASSLGQGNQPQHF. The CDR3 bases are TGTGCCAGCAGCTTAGGGCAGGGCAATCAGCCCCAGCATTTT.

V usage is TRBV11-2 and J usage is TRBJ2-1; 7 positions match TRBD2. Germline loops: CDR1 SGHAT, CDR2 FQNNGV. With V trimmed by 5 bases and J by 2 bases, 12 bases remained unmatched. There are 17 residues in the CDR3. CDR3 residues: CASSRGGGEKAYNEQFF. CDR3 DNA: TGTGCCAGCAGCCGCGGGGGAGGGGAAAAGGCCTACAATGAGCAGTTCTTC.

This clone turned up a few times. The V call is TRBV5-1, the J call TRBJ2-6; possible D gene TRBD1, 5 bases. The V end was cut by 4 bases, the J end by 3 bases, with 14 bases between. Germline CDR1 reads SGHRS; CDR2 reads YFSETQ. The CDR3 spans 16 residues. In nucleotides, the CDR3 is TGCGCCAGCAGCCACGCAAAAGGGGTTGGGGCCAACGTCCTGACTTTC. It translates to CASSHAKGVGANVLTF.

The rearrangement joins TRBV6-5 to TRBJ2-7, with a tentative D call TRBD2 (6 bases). V lost 6 bases and J lost 6, with 18 bases in between. The germline V gene encodes CDR1 MNHEY and CDR2 SVGAGI. This CDR3 is 14 amino acids long. The CDR3 bases are TGTGCCAGCAGCCGGGGACTTGACGGGTCCGAGCAGTACTTC. Protein product: CASSRGLDGSEQYF.

This clone came up a few times. The chain has TRBV19 and TRBJ1-4; D gene unclear. Germline loops: CDR1 LNHDA, CDR2 SQIVND (reference sequence). The CDR3 contains 16 residues. V shed 3 bases and J shed 5 bases, with 16 bases lying between them. CDR3 sequence: CASSMIGGETNEKLFF. DNA of the CDR3: TGTGCCAGTAGTATGATCGGTGGAGAGACGAATGAAAAACTGTTTTTT.

The chain carries TRBV4-1 and TRBJ2-1, with D perhaps matching TRBD1 (6 bases). This CDR3 has 16 residues. Germline loops: CDR1 MGHRA, CDR2 YSYEKL. With 3 bases removed from V and 8 bases from J, the gap between germline ends came to 20 bases. The CDR3 region is CASSHPTGPEADEQFF. The CDR3 DNA follows: TGCGCCAGCAGCCACCCGACAGGTCCCGAGGCGGATGAGCAGTTCTTC.

V gene TRBV4-3 combines with J gene TRBJ2-1, with TRBD2 matching 8 bases. The CDR3 has 17 residues. J was trimmed by 0 bases and V by 0 bases; bases with no gene match: 4. Per the germline V gene, CDR1 is LGHNA and CDR2 is YSLEER. CDR3 DNA: TGCGCCAGCAGCCAAGATAGGCTAGCGGGCTCCTACAATGAGCAGTTCTTC. Translating it yields CASSQDRLAGSYNEQFF.

The chain recombines TRBV30 with TRBJ2-2, with D maybe TRBD2 (6 bases). The germline V gene encodes CDR1 GTSNPN and CDR2 SVGIG (reference sequence). V was shortened by 5 bases and J by 2 bases, with 9 bases between the two germline ends. This CDR3 has 13 amino acids. In nucleotides, the CDR3 is TGTGCCTGGCGGGAGTTCAACACCGGGGAGCTGTTTTTT. It codes for CAWREFNTGELFF.

The chain carries TRBV28 and TRBJ1-1; D is undetermined. With 2 bases removed from V and 7 bases from J, the gap between germline ends came to 5 bases. The CDR3 loop spans 11 amino acids. CDR1 and CDR2 (germline): MDHEN, SYDVKM. The CDR3 DNA sequence: TGTGCCAGCAGTTTAGGAGGTGAAGCTTTCTTT. It is translated as CASSLGGEAFF.

This clone was counted a single time. The CDR3 DNA sequence: TGTGCCAGCAGCGGGACTAGCGGGGCTAATTTCGAATACAATGAGCAGTTCTTC. Encoded protein: CASSGTSGANFEYNEQFF. The chain recombines TRBV6-4 with TRBJ2-1, with TRBD2 matching over 13 bases. CDR1 and CDR2 (germline): MRHNA, SNTAGT. With 6 bases clipped from V and 4 bases from J, the junction kept 12 bases outside the gene matches. This CDR3 is 18 amino acids long.

The rearrangement links TRBV10-3 to TRBJ2-2, with D tentatively TRBD2 (5 bases). Germline lookup yields CDR1 ENHRY and CDR2 SYGVKD. The CDR3 spans 15 residues. V was pared by 6 bases and J by 6 bases, with 17 bases between. The CDR3 DNA is TGTGCCATCAGCCCTGGTCTAGCAGGTGCCGGGGAGCTGTTTTTT. Translated, it gives CAISPGLAGAGELFF.

Worth noting for this clone: The conserved final phenylalanine or tryptophan is absent from the CDR3, which likely points to a read error. V and J are TRBV15 and TRBJ1-2, with 9 bases lining up with TRBD1. This CDR3 is 20 amino acids long. The germline CDR1 and CDR2 sequences are LNHNV and YYDKDF (reference sequence). V shed 1 base and J 0 bases; nucleotides not matched to a gene: 15. CDR3 nucleotide sequence: TGTGCCACCAGCAGAGGCGGACAGGGGCGAACCAAAAAAGCTAACTATGGCTACACCCTC. This sequence encodes CATSRGGQGRTKKANYGYTL.